The 28 T cell receptor beta chains listed next were all sequenced from one sample in a study of T-cell memory formation after mild COVID-19. TCRdb itself ran the 5' RACE reads through MiXCR, one entry per CDR3 protein. The sample lists 250,000 or so distinct CDR3 sequences, more than 15% occurring once. The sequenced sample consisted of PBMCs or a T cell subset sorted from them (not recorded which). The receptors come from a man aged 18 to 30 who had mild COVID-19 (a few samples of this study predate the infection). Cell type and time point are not known.

This clonotype was observed a few times. CDR3 residues: CASSQDLRGGLGEQFF. The CDR3 DNA reads as TGTGCCAGCAGCCAAGATCTGCGGGGGGGCTTGGGTGAGCAGTTCTTC. The rearrangement joins TRBV4-2 to TRBJ2-1; 9 bases fit TRBD2. CDR1 is LGHNA, CDR2 YNFKEQ, per germline. Trimming removed 0 bases from V and 9 bases from J; junction bases left unmatched: 9. CDR3 length equals 16 residues.

This clonotype was seen repeatedly, ten times or more. The chain combines TRBV5-5 with TRBJ1-1, with D unclear. The CDR3 runs to 15 residues. Germline CDR1 reads SGHKS; CDR2 reads YYEKEE (reference sequence). V was pared by 0 bases and J by 4 bases, with 13 bases between. The CDR3 DNA follows: TGTGCCAGCAGCTTGGCCTCTGGGTCGGGCACTGAAGCTTTCTTT. Its protein product is CASSLASGSGTEAFF.

The rearrangement links TRBV6-5 to TRBJ2-7; tentatively, D is TRBD2 (7 bases). Trimming took 7 bases from V and 4 from J, leaving 17 bases between them. Germline CDR1 MNHEY, CDR2 SVGAGI. This CDR3 has 14 residues. The CDR3 sequence is CASTNGGLGYEQYF. The CDR3 coding sequence is TGTGCCAGCACCAACGGGGGGCTCGGGTACGAGCAGTACTTC.

The V call is TRBV5-4, the J call TRBJ2-3; TRBD1 or TRBD2 may be the D gene (5 bases each). The CDR3 length is 16 residues. Trimming took 4 bases from V and 0 from J, leaving 15 bases between them. Germline CDR1 and CDR2: SGHNT and YYREEE (reference sequence). The CDR3 region has the DNA TGTGCCAGCAGCCTTCCGGGACGGCCTAGCACAGATACGCAGTATTTT. Translating it yields CASSLPGRPSTDTQYF. Full variable domain (missing parts from reference TRBV5-4 and TRBJ2-3): ETGVTQSPTHLIKTRGQQVTLRCSSQSGHNTVSWYQQALGQGPQFIFQYYREEENGRGNFPPRFSGLQFPNYSSELNVNALELDDSALYLCASSLPGRPSTDTQYFGPGTRLTVL.

This clonotype was counted between two and nine times. V gene TRBV4-2 combines with J gene TRBJ1-2; D uncertain. CDR1 and CDR2 (germline): LGHNA, YNFKEQ. The CDR3 consists of 13 residues. V lost 3 bases and J 6 bases, leaving 11 bases between the germline ends. CDR3 in amino acids: CASSHGVGDGYTF. As DNA, the CDR3 is TGTGCCAGCAGCCACGGGGTCGGGGATGGCTACACCTTC.

The V call is TRBV18, the J call TRBJ2-2; possible D gene TRBD1, 5 bases. CDR1 is KGHSH and CDR2 is LQKENI in the germline V gene. This CDR3 region has 16 residues. V was shortened by 0 bases and J by 4 bases, with 12 bases between the two germline ends. The CDR3 sequence is CASSPPARVATGELFF. CDR3 coding DNA: TGTGCCAGCTCACCACCGGCCAGGGTGGCCACCGGGGAGCTGTTTTTT. The whole variable domain, remainder taken from reference TRBV18 and TRBJ2-2, is NAGVMQNPRHLVRRRGQEARLRCSPMKGHSHVYWYRQLPEEGLKFMVYLQKENIIDESGMPKERFSAEFPKEGPSILRIQQVVRGDSAAYFCASSPPARVATGELFFGEGSRLTVL.

This clonotype was seen only a few times. The chain uses TRBV4-1 and TRBJ2-1; the D is unclear. The V gene lost 2 bases and the J gene lost 1 base, with 12 bases spanning the gap. CDR1 and CDR2 from the germline V gene are MGHRA and YSYEKL. The length of the CDR3 is 16 residues. The CDR3 sequence: CASSQRKGSSYNEQFF. CDR3 coding DNA: TGCGCCAGCAGCCAAAGGAAGGGAAGTTCCTACAATGAGCAGTTCTTC.

Many counts were recorded for this clonotype. V usage is TRBV4-3 and J usage is TRBJ1-5, with D unclear. V gave up 0 bases and J gave up 0 bases, with 3 bases separating them. The CDR3 totals 14 residues. The germline CDR1 and CDR2 sequences are LGHNA and YSLEER. CDR3: CASSQDLSNQPQHF. The DNA for the CDR3 is TGCGCCAGCAGCCAAGATCTTAGCAATCAGCCCCAGCATTTT.

Many counts were recorded for this clonotype. The V call is TRBV20-1, the J call TRBJ2-3; 9 nucleotides agree with TRBD2. The V segment lost 1 base and the J segment 4 bases; nucleotides outside the gene matches: 3. This CDR3 has 14 amino acids. The germline CDR1 and CDR2 sequences are DFQATT and SNEGSKA (reference sequence). CDR3: CSARVGGGADTQYF. Written as DNA, the CDR3 is TGCAGTGCTAGAGTCGGCGGGGGGGCAGATACGCAGTATTTT.

The chain joins TRBV11-1 to TRBJ2-7; 7 nucleotides agree with TRBD1. With 5 bases clipped from V and 3 bases from J, the junction kept 4 bases outside the gene matches. Germline CDR1 is SGHAT and CDR2 is FQDESV (reference sequence). This CDR3 has 13 amino acids. The CDR3 loop is CASSRQGIYEQYF. The CDR3 nucleotides are TGTGCCAGCAGCCGACAGGGTATCTACGAGCAGTACTTC.

This clonotype was detected once. The genes are TRBV24-1 and TRBJ2-7; D gene ambiguous. CDR3 length: 12 residues. Germline CDR1 and CDR2: KGHDR and SFDVKD. Trimming stripped 8 bases from V and 6 bases from J, with 13 bases between. The CDR3 here is CATIVGMCEQYF. DNA of the CDR3: TGTGCCACCATCGTAGGAATGTGCGAGCAGTACTTC.

The chain carries TRBV6-2 or TRBV6-3 and TRBJ1-5; 8 bases line up with TRBD1. This CDR3 contains 17 residues. Germline values: CDR1 MNHEY, CDR2 SVGEGT. Unmatched junction bases numbered 11, after V lost 1 base and J lost 6 bases. CDR3 coding DNA: TGTGCCAGCAGTTACTTCTTGGACAGGGTCGGTGTTCAGCCCCAGCATTTT. Residues: CASSYFLDRVGVQPQHF.

V gene TRBV12-5 combines with J gene TRBJ1-1; a weak D match, TRBD1 (6 bases). The germline CDR1 and CDR2 sequences are LGHNT and FRNRAP. Between the trimmed V and J ends, which lost 6 bases and 3 bases, there was a span of 23 bases. CDR3 length: 17 amino acids. CDR3 DNA: TGTGCTAGTGGCTTCCTGCGGGGGGCAGGGTATGACACTGAAGCTTTCTTT. Amino acids: CASGFLRGAGYDTEAFF.

This sequence joins TRBV7-9 and TRBJ1-2; no reliable D call. Germline assignment: CDR1 SEHNR and CDR2 FQNEAQ (reference sequence). The CDR3 runs 16 residues. With 2 bases removed from V and 4 bases from J, the gap between germline ends came to 17 bases. DNA of the CDR3: TGTGCCAGCAGCTTAAGTGAGGAGGGATGGAGCTATGGCTACACCTTC. Translated: CASSLSEEGWSYGYTF.

V and J are TRBV12-3 or TRBV12-4 and TRBJ2-5; D might be TRBD2 (6 bases). This CDR3 comprises 14 residues. V was shortened by 3 bases and J by 0 bases, with 8 bases between the two germline ends. CDR3 in DNA: TGTGCCAGCAGTTTCGGCGGGGACCAAGAGACCCAGTACTTC. Encoded protein: CASSFGGDQETQYF.

This chain links TRBV9 with TRBJ1-2; D is uncertain. V lost 2 bases, J lost 1 base, and 6 bases lay in between. Germline lookup yields CDR1 SGDLS and CDR2 YYNGEE. The CDR3 spans 13 residues. The CDR3 DNA follows: TGTGCCAGCAGCGTTCAGGATAACTATGGCTACACCTTC. Protein product: CASSVQDNYGYTF.

In its sample, this clonotype was seen a few times. The J gene is TRBJ2-7, the V gene TRBV11-2; 8 nucleotides line up with TRBD2. The germline V gene encodes CDR1 SGHAT and CDR2 FQNNGV. J gave up 0 bases and V 1 base, and 8 bases lay outside the gene matches. This CDR3 is 17 amino acids long. CDR3 bases: TGTGCCAGCAGCTTAGGGCGGGGGGACGGCAGCTCCTACGAGCAGTACTTC. Amino acid sequence: CASSLGRGDGSSYEQYF.

This chain uses TRBV6-5 with TRBJ2-3, with 12 nucleotides matching TRBD2. Trimming cost V 6 bases and J 2 bases; bases outside gene matches: 6. CDR1 and CDR2 (germline): MNHEY, SVGAGI. This CDR3 is 16 amino acids long. CDR3 sequence reads: CASSPSSGGDTDTQYF. As DNA, the CDR3 is TGTGCCAGCAGCCCTTCTAGCGGGGGGGACACAGATACGCAGTATTTT.

The chain combines TRBV6-5 with TRBJ2-7; D is uncertain. V dropped 2 bases and J dropped 6 bases, with 8 bases sitting between them. CDR3 length equals 12 residues. CDR1 and CDR2 from the germline V gene are MNHEY and SVGAGI. Here the CDR3 reads CASSYRAGEQYF. Written as DNA, the CDR3 is TGTGCCAGCAGTTACAGGGCTGGCGAGCAGTACTTC.

This rearrangement joins TRBV4-2 to TRBJ1-3; 7 bases are shared with TRBD1. Germline CDR1 LGHNA, CDR2 YNFKEQ. Trimming cost V 7 bases and J 5 bases; bases outside gene matches: 14. The CDR3 runs to 16 residues. CDR3 protein: CASTSYYGTERNTIYF. DNA of the CDR3: TGTGCCAGCACCTCCTATTACGGGACAGAGAGAAACACCATATATTTT.

The V call is TRBV10-3, the J call TRBJ1-6; tentative D call: TRBD1 (5 bases). This CDR3 contains 15 residues. The V end lost 5 bases, the J end lost 7 bases, and 15 bases lay between the germline ends. Germline assignment: CDR1 ENHRY and CDR2 SYGVKD. The CDR3 loop is CAISYQGGGNSPLHF. CDR3 sequence (DNA): TGTGCCATCAGTTACCAGGGCGGCGGAAATTCACCCCTCCACTTT.

This clonotype has just a few counts. The chain has TRBV7-2 and TRBJ2-3; 8 bases fit TRBD1. The CDR3 length is 16 residues. Germline values: CDR1 SGHTA, CDR2 FQGNSA. The ends lost 4 bases at V and 2 bases at J; junction bases unmatched: 8. The chain's CDR3 is CASSWAGTGNTDTQYF. As DNA, the CDR3 is TGTGCCAGCAGCTGGGCCGGGACAGGCAACACAGATACGCAGTATTTT.

This rearrangement joins TRBV7-2 to TRBJ1-5, with 7 bases matching TRBD1. Germline V gene lookup returns CDR1 SGHTA and CDR2 FQGNSA. CDR3 size: 15 residues. Germline trimming cut 1 base from V and 7 bases from J; bases unmatched to any gene: 7. The CDR3 sequence: CASSLGKGARQPQHF. CDR3 DNA: TGTGCCAGCAGCTTAGGGAAGGGGGCGCGGCAGCCCCAGCATTTT. Complete variable domain (other parts from reference TRBV7-2 and TRBJ1-5): GAGVSQSPSNKVTEKGKDVELRCDPISGHTALYWYRQSLGQGLEFLIYFQGNSAPDKSGLPSDRFSAERTGGSVSTLTIQRTQQEDSAVYLCASSLGKGARQPQHFGDGTRLSIL.

The V call is TRBV18, the J call TRBJ2-3; no firm D call. The CDR3 has 12 residues. Deletions cut 2 bases from V and 5 bases from J, with 5 bases between. Per the germline V gene, CDR1 is KGHSH and CDR2 is LQKENI. CDR3 amino acids: CASSPEEDTQYF. The CDR3 region has the DNA TGTGCCAGCTCACCAGAGGAAGATACGCAGTATTTT.

The V gene is TRBV5-1, the J gene TRBJ1-2; D not certain. V was clipped by 2 bases and J by 4 bases, with 9 bases between them. CDR1 is SGHRS, CDR2 YFSETQ, per germline. The CDR3 is made up of 13 amino acids. CDR3 DNA: TGCGCCAGCAGCTTCGTCAGATCCTATGGCTACACCTTC. Protein: CASSFVRSYGYTF. The full variable domain, rest sourced from reference TRBV5-1 and TRBJ1-2, is KAGVTQTPRYLIKTRGQQVTLSCSPISGHRSVSWYQQTPGQGLQFLFEYFSETQRNKGNFPGRFSGRQFSNSRSEMNVSTLELGDSALYLCASSFVRSYGYTFGSGTRLTVV.

This clonotype was picked up a small number of times. The rearrangement uses TRBV4-3 and TRBJ2-7, with D unclear. The V gene's germline CDR1 is LGHNA and CDR2 YSLEER. V shed 0 bases and J shed 4 bases, with 19 bases lying between them. The CDR3 is made up of 17 amino acids. The chain's CDR3 is CASSQDRGHLNAYEQYF. The CDR3 DNA reads TGCGCCAGCAGCCAAGATCGAGGCCACCTGAACGCATACGAGCAGTACTTC.

This clonotype was recorded a few times. J is TRBJ1-1 and V is TRBV5-1, with D unclear. Germline V gives CDR1 SGHRS, CDR2 YFSETQ. The CDR3 contains 14 residues. V lost 2 bases, J lost 4 bases, and 12 bases lay in between. CDR3 DNA sequence: TGCGCCAGCAGCTTCGGAGAGCTTTTCACTGAAGCTTTCTTT. Protein product: CASSFGELFTEAFF.

The genes are TRBV27 and TRBJ2-6; 7 bases agree with TRBD1. Germline lookup yields CDR1 MNHEY and CDR2 SMNVEV (reference sequence). The V segment lost 7 bases and the J segment 2 bases; nucleotides outside the gene matches: 5. The CDR3 contains 15 residues. The CDR3 spells CASTHGTAGANVLTF. CDR3 DNA: TGTGCCAGCACACACGGGACAGCTGGGGCCAACGTCCTGACTTTC.